The clone carrying this T cell receptor beta chain was picked up a small number of times. What it binds is not known. J was trimmed by 2 bases and V by 6 bases; bases with no gene match: 4. This CDR3 comprises 13 residues. The germline V gene has CDR1 ENHRY and CDR2 SYGVKD. This sample was included in a study of beta chain features in type 1 diabetes. Broader study findings: Moderate but significant shortening of TCRB CDR3s was recorded in all four CD4+ subsets from Type 1 diabetes patients.

Expressed TCRB transcripts were sequenced because the isolated RNA had all been reverse transcribed beforehand. Clones were sequenced by immunoSEQ multiplex PCR, and TCRdb holds only the in-frame ones, with some missing. The sample has a few hundred thousand clones; approximately 15% are singletons. Sequenced input: naive CD4+ T cells from blood. V and J are TRBV10-3 and TRBJ2-7; 7 nucleotides match TRBD1. This receptor was identified in a man younger than 40 in good health. The CDR3 sequence: CAISGTAAYEQYV. The CDR3 DNA reads TGTGCCATCAGCGGGACAGCAGCCTACGAGCAGTACGTC.